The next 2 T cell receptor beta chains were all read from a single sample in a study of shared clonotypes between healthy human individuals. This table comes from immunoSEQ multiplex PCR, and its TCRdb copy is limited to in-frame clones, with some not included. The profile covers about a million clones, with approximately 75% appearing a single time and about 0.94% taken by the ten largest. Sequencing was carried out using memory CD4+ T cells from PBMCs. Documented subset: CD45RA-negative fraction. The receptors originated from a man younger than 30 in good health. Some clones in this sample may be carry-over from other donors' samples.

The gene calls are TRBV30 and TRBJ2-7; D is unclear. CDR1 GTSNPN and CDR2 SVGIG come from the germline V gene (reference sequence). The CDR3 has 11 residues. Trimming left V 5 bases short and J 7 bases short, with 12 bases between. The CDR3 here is CAWGRAAEQYF. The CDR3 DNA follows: TGTGCCTGGGGTCGGGCCGCAGAGCAGTACTTC.

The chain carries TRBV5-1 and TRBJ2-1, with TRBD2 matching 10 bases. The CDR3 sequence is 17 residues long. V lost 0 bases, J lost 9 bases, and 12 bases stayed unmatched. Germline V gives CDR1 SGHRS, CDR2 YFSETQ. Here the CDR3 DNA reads TGCGCCAGCAGCTTGGCCGGTATTAGCGGGAGGAGGTCTGAGCAGTTCTTC. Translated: CASSLAGISGRRSEQFF.